This T cell receptor beta chain was captured by sequencing in a study of PD-L1 blockade in urothelial cancer. Study background: The year 2014 saw patients start atezolizumab, 1,200 mg intravenously every 3 weeks. T cells were recovered from blood samples at a median of around 140,000. Patients had undergone 0 to 3 prior chemotherapy regimens.

Here immunoSEQ multiplex PCR was the method, and the copy in TCRdb shows in-frame clones only, minus some. The repertoire has about 84,000 clones, roughly 87% of them found once; the top ten carry 9% to 9.5%. Study conclusions and caveats: Having blood TCR clonality under the median before treatment predicted better survival.

The CDR3 consists of 15 residues. Trimming stripped 1 base from V and 7 bases from J, with 11 bases between. Germline V gives CDR1 SNHLY, CDR2 FYNNEI. Remarks on this clone: The antigen remains undetermined.

The chain combines TRBV2 with TRBJ1-6, with D hard to call. Sample: PBMCs, taken around atezolizumab (anti-PD-L1) treatment. This clonotype was obtained from a man between 65 and 85 years old with urothelial cancer. CDR3 sequence: CASSEDAVRNSPLHF. Here the CDR3 DNA reads TGTGCCAGCAGTGAAGATGCAGTCCGAAATTCACCCCTCCACTTT.